A selection of T cell receptor beta chains follows, all from one sample in a study of regulatory T cells in long-lasting Graves disease. TCRdb passed the multiplex PCR reads through MiXCR, listing each CDR3 protein once. Here the sample spans 420,000 or so distinct CDR3 sequences, about a quarter being singletons. The specimen was peripheral blood mononuclear cells (PBMCs), collected when the disease was refractory, from a patient treated with antithyroid drugs. These receptors all stem from a female donor with Graves disease. Each CDR3 is given with its conserved first and last residue. The D gene is left open where the match is weak. Size tells how often a clone was seen (once, few, many) or the class of an expanded clone, and some rows leave it out.

D gene	V gene	clone size	J gene	CDR3 protein	CDR3 DNA
.	TRBV5-6	few	TRBJ1-1	CASEGVGQLNTEAFF	TGTGCCAGCGAGGGCGTCGGGCAGCTGAACACTGAAGCTTTCTTT
TRBD2	TRBV5-4	.	TRBJ2-7	CASSSGRTSGSYEQYF	TGTGCCAGCAGCTCGGGGCGGACTAGCGGATCCTACGAGCAGTACTTC
TRBD1	TRBV30	many	TRBJ1-1	CAWRPGQVTNTEAFF	TGTGCCTGGAGGCCGGGACAGGTGACGAACACTGAAGCTTTCTTT
.	TRBV27	.	TRBJ2-7	CASSLTKENYRDTYEQYF	TGTGCCAGCAGTCTTACAAAGGAAAATTACAGGGATACGTACGAGCAGTACTTC
.	TRBV28	.	TRBJ1-1	CASDSQGRTNIAFF	TGTGCCAGCGATTCTCAGGGGAGGACGAATATTGCTTTCTTT
TRBD2	TRBV12-3/TRBV12-4	.	TRBJ2-1	CASRGGLAGEQFF	TGTGCCAGCAGGGGGGGACTAGCGGGTGAGCAGTTCTTC
TRBD1	TRBV2	many	TRBJ1-2	CASSRSGTVNYGYTF	TGTGCCAGCAGTAGGTCCGGGACAGTCAACTATGGCTACACCTTC
.	TRBV28	.	TRBJ2-1	CASSLLASGRNEQFF	TGTGCCAGCAGTTTACTCGCATCCGGAAGGAATGAGCAGTTCTTC
.	TRBV3-1	few	TRBJ1-5	CASSQIPGWPQHF	TGTGCCAGCAGCCAAATTCCCGGATGGCCCCAGCATTTT
TRBD2	TRBV7-3	.	TRBJ2-1	CASSFWEGHNEQFF	TGTGCCAGCAGCTTCTGGGAGGGCCACAATGAGCAGTTCTTC
TRBD1	TRBV6-2/TRBV6-3	few	TRBJ2-6	CASSSTGDGANVLTF	TGTGCCAGCAGTTCTACAGGGGACGGGGCCAACGTCCTGACTTTC
TRBD2	TRBV3-1	.	TRBJ2-2	CASSQASGLNTGELFF	TGTGCCAGCAGCCAAGCTAGCGGGCTCAACACCGGGGAGCTGTTTTTT
.	TRBV18	.	TRBJ2-1	CASSPFDRSNYNEQFF	TGTGCCAGCTCACCATTCGACAGGTCAAACTACAATGAGCAGTTCTTC
TRBD1	TRBV7-9	.	TRBJ1-4	CASSSIGQGPHNEKLFF	TGTGCCAGCAGCTCGATCGGACAGGGCCCCCATAATGAAAAACTGTTTTTT
.	TRBV5-4	.	TRBJ2-7	CASSLDYYYEQYF	TGTGCCAGCAGCTTGGACTACTACTACGAGCAGTACTTC
.	TRBV30	.	TRBJ1-5	CAWSVAGGSNQPQHF	TGTGCCTGGAGTGTAGCCGGGGGGAGCAATCAGCCCCAGCATTTT
.	TRBV5-1	many	TRBJ2-5	CASSRTDQETQYF	TGTGCCAGCAGCAGGACAGACCAAGAGACCCAGTACTTC
.	TRBV12-3/TRBV12-4	once	TRBJ1-4	CASSLNGRIATNEKLFF	TGTGCCAGCAGTTTAAATGGCAGGATAGCAACTAATGAAAAACTGTTTTTT
.	TRBV20-1	few	TRBJ1-4	CSARRQGGEKLFF	TGCAGTGCTAGACGGCAGGGAGGTGAAAAACTGTTTTTT
TRBD1	TRBV2	many	TRBJ2-7	CASSPQRQGDYEQYF	TGTGCCAGCAGCCCCCAAAGACAGGGAGACTACGAGCAGTACTTC
TRBD1	TRBV2	many	TRBJ1-1	CASSPPTGMNTEAFF	TGTGCCAGCTCACCCCCGACAGGGATGAACACTGAAGCTTTCTTT